This is a list of T cell receptor beta chains from one sample in a study of cytotoxic CD8 clonotypes in ibrutinib-treated CLL. Produced via immunoSEQ multiplex PCR; TCRdb's table is partial and in-frame only. The table lists 53,000 or so clones, 54% of them singletons. This specimen was PBMCs, taken at disease progression, from a patient treated with ibrutinib. The receptors were sampled from a human donor with chronic lymphocytic leukemia. Both conserved end residues are part of each CDR3. D genes are given only for firm matches. Rows give clone size only sometimes, using once, few, many, or a class for an expanded clone.

V gene	clone size	D gene	J gene	CDR3 protein	CDR3 DNA
TRBV29-1	NA	NA	TRBJ1-4	CSVIGSREGNEKLFF	TGCAGCGTCATAGGGTCGAGAGAGGGTAATGAAAAACTGTTTTTT
TRBV6-5	NA	NA	TRBJ1-4	CASSDRLRPREKLFF	TGTGCCAGCAGCGACCGACTACGGCCTAGGGAAAAACTGTTTTTT
TRBV6-1	NA	TRBD2	TRBJ2-7	CAIRPSGGYSYEQYF	TGTGCCATCAGACCCAGCGGGGGGTACTCCTACGAGCAGTACTTC
TRBV7-8	few	TRBD1	TRBJ1-1	CASSPRGRIVNTEAFF	TGTGCCAGCAGCCCAAGGGGGCGGATCGTGAACACTGAAGCTTTCTTT
TRBV6-5	NA	TRBD2	TRBJ2-1	CASSYSLSSGMNEQFF	TGTGCCAGCAGTTACTCGCTTTCTAGCGGGATGAATGAGCAGTTCTTC
TRBV21-1	few	NA	TRBJ2-3	CASSNPWAPGTDTQYF	NA
TRBV6-5	NA	TRBD1	TRBJ2-7	CASIRQGAPYEQYF	TGTGCCAGCATCCGACAGGGGGCCCCCTACGAGCAGTACTTC
TRBV6-1	NA	NA	TRBJ2-2	CASSVYPGELFF	TGTGCCAGCAGTGTTTACCCCGGGGAGCTGTTTTTT
TRBV28	NA	TRBD1	TRBJ1-1	CASSGTGAPDTEAFF	TGTGCCAGCAGTGGGACAGGGGCACCTGACACTGAAGCTTTCTTT
TRBV10-3	NA	NA	TRBJ1-1	CAIRTQMNTEAFF	TGTGCCATCAGAACGCAGATGAACACTGAAGCTTTCTTT
TRBV30	NA	TRBD1	TRBJ2-7	CAWRRQGHPYEQYF	TGTGCCTGGAGAAGACAGGGTCACCCCTACGAGCAGTACTTC
TRBV2	NA	NA	TRBJ2-7	CASSSQGTYEQYF	TGTGCCAGCAGTTCTCAGGGGACCTACGAGCAGTACTTC
TRBV7-9	NA	TRBD1	TRBJ1-4	CASSAGQKNEKLFF	TGTGCCAGCAGCGCGGGACAGAAAAATGAAAAACTGTTTTTT
TRBV11-2	few	NA	TRBJ2-7	CASSHTWGYEQYF	TGTGCCAGCAGCCACACATGGGGTTACGAGCAGTACTTC
TRBV2	many	NA	TRBJ2-2	CASSRRARDTGELFF	TGTGCCAGCAGTCGCCGGGCCAGGGACACCGGGGAGCTGTTTTTT
TRBV6-5	NA	TRBD1	TRBJ1-2	CASSSNPGQLSYGYTF	TGTGCCAGCAGTTCAAATCCGGGACAGTTGTCTTATGGCTACACCTTC
TRBV30	few	NA	TRBJ1-6	CAWSSPEQGDNSPLHF	TGTGCCTGGAGTTCTCCCGAACAGGGAGATAATTCACCCCTCCACTTT
TRBV9	NA	TRBD1	TRBJ1-4	CASSESRGRHEKLFF	TGTGCCAGCAGCGAATCCAGGGGGCGACATGAAAAACTGTTTTTT
TRBV6-5	few	NA	TRBJ2-7	CASSYSAGDYEQYF	TGTGCCAGCAGTTACTCGGCAGGGGACTACGAGCAGTACTTC
TRBV9	NA	TRBD2	TRBJ2-5	CASSQGLGLAEETQYF	TGTGCCAGCAGCCAAGGCCTGGGACTAGCAGAAGAGACCCAGTACTTC
TRBV7-6	NA	NA	TRBJ2-6	CASSLDMGRISGANVLTF	TGTGCCAGCAGCCTCGATATGGGACGGATCTCTGGGGCCAACGTCCTGACTTTC
TRBV11-3	NA	NA	TRBJ1-1	CASRLQGNTEAFF	TGTGCCAGCAGATTACAGGGGAACACTGAAGCTTTCTTT
TRBV19	NA	NA	TRBJ1-5	CASRTTGTNSNQPQHF	TGTGCCAGTAGAACCACAGGGACTAATAGCAATCAGCCCCAGCATTTT
TRBV6-1	NA	TRBD1	TRBJ1-2	CASSASGTGVLGNYGYTF	TGTGCCAGCAGTGCTTCCGGGACAGGGGTGTTAGGAAACTATGGCTACACCTTC
TRBV28	few	NA	TRBJ1-4	CASRQGSRANEKLFF	TGTGCCAGCAGACAGGGATCTAGGGCTAATGAAAAACTGTTTTTT
TRBV5-1	many	NA	TRBJ2-7	CASSPGQVFYEQYF	TGCGCCAGCAGCCCGGGACAAGTATTCTACGAGCAGTACTTC
TRBV5-1	NA	NA	TRBJ1-2	CASSLLGEDYGYTF	TGCGCCAGCAGCCTCCTGGGGGAGGACTATGGCTACACCTTC
TRBV2	NA	TRBD1	TRBJ1-5	CASSGGPDRGNQPQHF	TGTGCCAGCAGTGGCGGTCCGGACAGGGGGAATCAGCCCCAGCATTTT
TRBV14	few	NA	TRBJ2-7	CASSQDLSFGYSYEQYF	TGTGCCAGCAGCCAAGATTTATCCTTCGGTTACAGTTACGAGCAGTACTTC
TRBV30	NA	NA	TRBJ1-3	CAWSVGPLGNTIYF	TGTGCCTGGAGTGTAGGGCCGCTAGGAAACACCATATATTTT
TRBV7-2	few	NA	TRBJ1-5	CASSLDAAMEPQHF	TGTGCCAGCAGCTTAGATGCGGCGATGGAGCCCCAGCATTTT
TRBV6-5	NA	NA	TRBJ2-7	CASSYSFDGEYEQYF	TGTGCCAGCAGTTACTCGTTTGACGGCGAATACGAGCAGTACTTC
TRBV4-3	NA	TRBD1	TRBJ2-1	CASSQAGQGVNEQFF	TGCGCCAGCAGCCAAGCGGGACAGGGGGTGAATGAGCAGTTCTTC
TRBV27	NA	NA	TRBJ2-6	CASSFGGLGANVLTF	TGTGCCAGCAGTTTCGGGGGGCTTGGGGCCAACGTCCTGACTTTC
TRBV28	once	NA	TRBJ1-3	CASKKGLGSRSGNTIYF	TGTGCCAGCAAAAAGGGGTTGGGGAGCCGCTCTGGAAACACCATATATTTT
TRBV20-1	NA	NA	TRBJ2-5	CSAGPGETQYF	TGCAGTGCTGGCCCGGGGGAGACCCAGTACTTC
TRBV5-1	NA	TRBD1	TRBJ2-7	CASSAQGANYEQYF	TGCGCCAGCAGCGCACAGGGGGCCAACTACGAGCAGTACTTC
TRBV28	NA	NA	TRBJ1-6	CASSTKSPLHF	TGTGCCAGCAGCACGAAGTCACCCCTCCACTTT
TRBV11-3	few	NA	TRBJ2-2	CASSRIRTGELFF	TGTGCCAGCAGCCGTATCCGCACCGGGGAGCTGTTTTTT
TRBV30	NA	TRBD1	TRBJ2-7	CAWSHPPGTGTNEQYF	TGTGCCTGGAGTCACCCTCCCGGGACAGGGACGAACGAGCAGTACTTC
TRBV7-2	NA	TRBD1	TRBJ1-5	CASSLFSGQGQPQHF	TGTGCCAGCAGCTTATTTTCGGGACAGGGTCAGCCCCAGCATTTT
TRBV5-4	many	NA	TRBJ1-1	CASSLGGLNTEAFF	TGTGCCAGCAGCTTGGGGGGCTTGAACACTGAAGCTTTCTTT